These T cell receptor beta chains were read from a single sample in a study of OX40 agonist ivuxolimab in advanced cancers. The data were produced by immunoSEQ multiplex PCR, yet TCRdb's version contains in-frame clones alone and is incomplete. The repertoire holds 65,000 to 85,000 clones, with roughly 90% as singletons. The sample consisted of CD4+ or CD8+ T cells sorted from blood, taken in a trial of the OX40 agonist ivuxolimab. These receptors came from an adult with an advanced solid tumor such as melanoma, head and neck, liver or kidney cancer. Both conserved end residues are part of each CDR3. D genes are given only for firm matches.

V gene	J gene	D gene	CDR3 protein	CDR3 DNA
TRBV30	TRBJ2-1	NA	CASTGGRNEQFF	TGTGCCTCGACTGGGGGGCGGAATGAGCAGTTCTTC
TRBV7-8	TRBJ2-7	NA	CASSPRLTSAYEQYF	TGTGCCAGCAGCCCGCGCCTAACCTCGGCCTACGAGCAGTACTTC
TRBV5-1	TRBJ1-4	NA	CASSLYLQGGNEKLFF	TGCGCCAGCAGCTTGTATTTGCAGGGCGGTAATGAAAAACTGTTTTTT
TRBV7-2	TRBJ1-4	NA	CASSFRGGTNEKLFF	TGTGCCAGCAGCTTCCGGGGGGGGACTAATGAAAAACTGTTTTTT
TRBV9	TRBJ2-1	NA	CASSVGNGWVNEQFF	TGTGCCAGCAGCGTAGGAAACGGATGGGTCAATGAGCAGTTCTTC
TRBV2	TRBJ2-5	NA	CARSVETQYF	TGTGCCAGATCGGTGGAGACCCAGTACTTC
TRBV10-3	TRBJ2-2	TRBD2	CAIRGLAFGELFF	TGTGCCATCAGGGGACTAGCGTTCGGGGAGCTGTTTTTT
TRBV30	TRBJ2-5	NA	CAWGGGGETQYF	TGTGCCTGGGGAGGTGGTGGGGAGACCCAGTACTTC
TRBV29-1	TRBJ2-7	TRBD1	CSVRQGVNEQYF	TGCAGCGTTCGCCAGGGGGTGAACGAGCAGTACTTC
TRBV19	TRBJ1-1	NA	CASSATKPMNTEAFF	TGTGCCAGTAGTGCTACAAAGCCGATGAACACTGAAGCTTTCTTT
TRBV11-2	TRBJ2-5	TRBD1	CASSSGQGEWVPETQYF	TGTGCCAGCAGCTCGGGACAGGGAGAATGGGTGCCAGAGACCCAGTACTTC
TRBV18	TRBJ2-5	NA	CASSPRQQETQYF	TGTGCCAGCTCACCTCGGCAACAAGAGACCCAGTACTTC
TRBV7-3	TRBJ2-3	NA	CASSLGGLSADTQYF	TGTGCCAGCAGCTTAGGAGGACTGAGCGCAGATACGCAGTATTTT
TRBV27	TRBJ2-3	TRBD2	CASSLRAGGRVDTQYF	TGTGCCAGCAGCTTGAGAGCGGGGGGGCGAGTAGATACGCAGTATTTT
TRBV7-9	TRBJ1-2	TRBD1	CASSFRDRGPIGYTF	TGTGCCAGCAGCTTCCGGGACAGGGGGCCGATCGGCTACACCTTC
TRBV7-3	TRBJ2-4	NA	CASSPDEGNIQYF	TGTGCCAGCAGTCCTGACGAGGGGAACATTCAGTACTTC
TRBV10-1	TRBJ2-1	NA	CASSEGRQEQFF	TGCGCCAGCAGTGAAGGTCGCCAAGAACAGTTCTTC
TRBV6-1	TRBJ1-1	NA	CASSSGLPNTEAFF	TGTGCCAGCAGTTCGGGACTTCCGAACACTGAAGCTTTCTTT
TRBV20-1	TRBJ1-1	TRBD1	CSAGRGTEAFF	TGCAGTGCTGGCAGGGGGACTGAAGCTTTCTTT
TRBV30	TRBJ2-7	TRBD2	CAWSVWTSENLYEQYF	TGTGCCTGGAGTGTCTGGACTAGCGAAAACCTCTACGAGCAGTACTTC
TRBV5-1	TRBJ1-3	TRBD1	CASSLEGTGHPSGNTIYF	TGCGCCAGCAGCTTGGAGGGGACAGGGCACCCCTCTGGAAACACCATATATTTT
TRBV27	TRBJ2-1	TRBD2	CASSFRSSGRIYEQFF	TGTGCCAGCAGTTTCCGCTCTAGCGGGAGAATCTACGAGCAGTTCTTC